Detailed here is one T cell receptor beta chain. The data were taken from a study of blood T cell repertoires in COVID-19. Study as a whole: Whether acute or convalescent, the COVID-19 samples came from the United States, Italy and Spain.

Authors' methods: Estimated nucleated cell counts came from reference gene primer amplification. TCRdb keeps only in-frame clones here, not all; method: immunoSEQ multiplex PCR. The DNA was the basis for D and trimming; V, J and clone size are from that table. The table lists under 250,000 clones, roughly 80% of them singletons. Per germline, CDR1 SGHRS and CDR2 YFSETQ. With V trimmed by 4 bases and J by 0 bases, 13 bases remained unmatched. This CDR3 has 18 amino acids. The sequencing input was peripheral blood. The TCR originated in a man between 50 and 59 years old with active or convalescent COVID-19. V is TRBV5-1 and J is TRBJ2-7; 10 bases fit TRBD1. In DNA form, the CDR3 reads TGCGCCAGCAGCAACCGGGACAGGGGAGGACTAAGCTCCTACGAGCAGTACTTC. Its protein product is CASSNRDRGGLSSYEQYF.